This TCR beta chain was identified in a study of T cells in localized non-small cell lung cancer. Only in-frame clones appear in the TCRdb table, and some are missing; sequencing was by immunoSEQ multiplex PCR. The table lists 50,000 to 65,000 clones, around 81% of them singletons, with around 4.7% in the top ten. Germline V lookup: CDR1 MNHEY, CDR2 SMNVEV (reference sequence). This CDR3 has 14 amino acids. Trimming stripped 0 bases from V and 5 bases from J, with 10 bases between. A note on this clone: Its antigen is unidentified.

The study, taken as a whole, reports: There was higher T cell clonality in uninvolved adjacent lung than in tumor, and it was highest there. Heterogeneity is still possible, as just one tumor region was sequenced. There was an association of higher blood T cell density with longer overall survival. Paired adjacent lung recovered a median roughly 60 of the top 100 tumor clones.

This TCR was recovered from a man between 35 and 75 years old with stage II lung adenocarcinoma. The starting material was PBMCs, obtained before any cancer treatment. This chain uses TRBV27 with TRBJ2-5; no clear D. CDR3 protein: CASSLSLNIETQYF. The CDR3 region has the DNA TGTGCCAGCAGTTTATCCTTAAACATCGAGACCCAGTACTTC.